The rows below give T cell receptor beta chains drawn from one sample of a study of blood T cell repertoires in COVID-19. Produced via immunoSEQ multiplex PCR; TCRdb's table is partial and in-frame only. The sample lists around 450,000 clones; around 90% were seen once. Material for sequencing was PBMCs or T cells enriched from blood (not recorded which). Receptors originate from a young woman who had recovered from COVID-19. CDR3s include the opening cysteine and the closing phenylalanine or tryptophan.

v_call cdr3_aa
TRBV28 CASSLEQGRLGELFF
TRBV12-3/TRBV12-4 CASSWDRAETQYF
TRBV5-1 CASSILAAINTGELFF
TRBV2 CASSTWAGDNSPLHF
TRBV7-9 CASSRAGQPQHF
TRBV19 CASGAGAGGMETQYF
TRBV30 CAWSEAGPFGGNTIYF
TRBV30 CASGAYEQYF
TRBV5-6 CASSLLQGVREQYF
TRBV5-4 CASSLATGLHYRNSPLHF